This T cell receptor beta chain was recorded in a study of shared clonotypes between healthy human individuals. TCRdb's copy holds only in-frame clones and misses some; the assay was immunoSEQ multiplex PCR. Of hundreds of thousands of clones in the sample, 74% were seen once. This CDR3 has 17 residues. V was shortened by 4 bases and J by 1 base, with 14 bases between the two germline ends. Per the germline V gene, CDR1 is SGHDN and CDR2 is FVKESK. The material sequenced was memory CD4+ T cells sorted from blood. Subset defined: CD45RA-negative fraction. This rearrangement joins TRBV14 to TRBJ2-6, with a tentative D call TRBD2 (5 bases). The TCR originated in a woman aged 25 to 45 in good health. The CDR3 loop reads CASSPEAVISGANVLTF. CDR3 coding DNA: TGTGCCAGCAGCCCCGAAGCGGTGATTTCTGGGGCCAACGTCCTGACTTTC.